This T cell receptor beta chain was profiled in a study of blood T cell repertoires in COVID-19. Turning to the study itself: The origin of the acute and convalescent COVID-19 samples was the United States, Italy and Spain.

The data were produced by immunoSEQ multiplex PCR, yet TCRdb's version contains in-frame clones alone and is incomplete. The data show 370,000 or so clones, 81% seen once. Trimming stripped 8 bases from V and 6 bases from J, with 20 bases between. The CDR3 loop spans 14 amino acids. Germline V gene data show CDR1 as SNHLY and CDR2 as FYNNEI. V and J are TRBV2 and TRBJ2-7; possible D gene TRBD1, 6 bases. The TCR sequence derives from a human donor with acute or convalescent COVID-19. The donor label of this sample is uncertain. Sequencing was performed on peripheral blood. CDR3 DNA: TGTGCCAGCTTTTATCCTTCTACAGGGAGCGAGCAGTACTTC. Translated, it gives CASFYPSTGSEQYF.